Listed below are T cell receptor beta chains from one sample, sequenced in a study of T cell responses to AZD1222 COVID-19 vaccine. Sequencing used immunoSEQ multiplex PCR; TCRdb keeps in-frame clones, though not all of them. The sample has 150,000 to 200,000 clones, less than 95% seen once; the top ten hold 0.64%. Here the sequenced sample was peripheral blood, taken on day 0 of AZD1222 vaccination. These receptors were taken from an adult in good health. CDR3s include the opening cysteine and the closing phenylalanine or tryptophan. A D gene is named only where the DNA matches it firmly. For some rows the clone size is stated as once, few or many, or as a class when expanded; others skip it.

-	TRBV6-2/TRBV6-3	TRBJ1-5	17	TRBD1	TGTGCCAGCAGTTACTCCAGGGGGACAGCGGACAATCAGCCCCAGCATTTT	CASSYSRGTADNQPQHF
-	TRBV9	TRBJ2-6	18	-	TGTGCCAGCAGCGACCCCAGGCAGCCTTCCTCTGGGGCCAACGTCCTGACTTTC	CASSDPRQPSSGANVLTF
-	TRBV5-6	TRBJ1-2	14	-	TGTGCCAGCAGCTTAAGGATTGGGAACTATGGCTACACCTTC	CASSLRIGNYGYTF
-	TRBV6-2/TRBV6-3	TRBJ2-1	14	TRBD1	TGTGCCAGCAGCTGGACAGGGGGCAGGAATGAGCAGTTCTTC	CASSWTGGRNEQFF
-	TRBV11-1	TRBJ2-7	14	-	TGTGCCAGCAGCTTAGGAGGGGACCCCTACGAGCAGTACTTC	CASSLGGDPYEQYF
-	TRBV25-1	TRBJ1-2	13	-	TGTGCCAGCAGTGAGATTACCGAGCATGGCTACACCTTC	CASSEITEHGYTF
-	TRBV5-8	TRBJ1-2	8	-	TGTGCCAGCAGCCCCTTCACCTTC	CASSPFTF
-	TRBV19	TRBJ1-2	14	-	TGTGCCAGTAGTTTAACAGGGTATGACTATGGCTACACCTTC	CASSLTGYDYGYTF
-	TRBV24-1	TRBJ2-2	14	TRBD2	TGTGCCACTAGCGGGGGATTGAACACCGGGGAGCTGTTTTTT	CATSGGLNTGELFF
-	TRBV19	TRBJ2-1	11	-	TGTGCCAGTAGTACGGAAGGCGAGCAGTTCTTC	CASSTEGEQFF
-	TRBV24-1	TRBJ1-5	14	-	TGTGCCACCAGTACCCGGGGCGACGAGCAGCCCCAGCATTTT	CATSTRGDEQPQHF
-	TRBV28	TRBJ1-4	15	-	TGTGCCAGCAGACGACAAGGGGGAACTAATGAAAAACTGTTTTTT	CASRRQGGTNEKLFF
-	TRBV15	TRBJ2-7	13	-	TGTGCCACCAGCAGAGATTTGTCCTACGAGCAGTACTTC	CATSRDLSYEQYF
-	TRBV14	TRBJ1-6	18	-	TGTGCCAGCAGCCAAGCGTGGCAGGGCCAAGCCTATAATTCACCCCTCCACTTT	CASSQAWQGQAYNSPLHF
-	TRBV14	TRBJ1-6	15	-	TGTGCCAGCAGCCAAGCAGGCTGGTATAATTCACCCCTCCACTTT	CASSQAGWYNSPLHF
-	TRBV28	TRBJ2-7	15	TRBD2	TGTGCCAGCAGTCCTACTAGCGGGAGCACCTACGAGCAGTACTTC	CASSPTSGSTYEQYF
-	TRBV3-1/TRBV3-2	TRBJ1-1	16	-	TGTGCCAGCAGCCCAAGAGGGGGAACCGGGTGGACTGAAGCTTTCTTT	CASSPRGGTGWTEAFF
-	TRBV6-5	TRBJ1-2	14	-	TGTGCCAGCACCAATCCCGGAGGGGTCTATGGCTACACCTTC	CASTNPGGVYGYTF
once	TRBV6-5	TRBJ2-1	15	TRBD2	TGTGCCAGCAGAACAGACGGACTAGCGGGCAATGAGCAGTTCTTC	CASRTDGLAGNEQFF
once	TRBV11-2	TRBJ2-7	14	TRBD2	TGTGCCAGCAGCAAGGGACTAGCGGGAGGCGAGCAGTACTTC	CASSKGLAGGEQYF
-	TRBV29-1	TRBJ1-2	15	-	TGCAGCGTTGAAGATCTTGAGGTGGGGAACTATGGCTACACCTTC	CSVEDLEVGNYGYTF
-	TRBV29-1	TRBJ1-5	12	TRBD1	TGCAGCGTTGGACAGGGGTTAGAGCCCCAGCATTTT	CSVGQGLEPQHF
-	TRBV4-2	TRBJ2-3	15	TRBD2	TGTGCCAGCAGCCAAGATGCTAGCGGGAGCGGACGGCAGTATTTT	CASSQDASGSGRQYF
-	TRBV5-1	TRBJ2-1	15	-	TGCGCCAGCGCTTCCCAACCGTTATATGGCGATGAGCAGTTCTTC	CASASQPLYGDEQFF
-	TRBV6-1	TRBJ1-5	17	TRBD1	TGTGCCAGCAGGGAACAGGGGAATTTTTATAGCAATCAGCCCCAGCATTTT	CASREQGNFYSNQPQHF
-	TRBV19	TRBJ2-2	14	-	TGTGCCAGTAGTAAATGGACAGCCACCGGGGAGCTGTTTTTT	CASSKWTATGELFF
-	TRBV18	TRBJ1-3	16	-	TGTGCCAGCTCACCAGAAGTCTTAGCTACAGGAAACACCATATATTTT	CASSPEVLATGNTIYF
-	TRBV28	TRBJ1-2	13	-	TGTGCCAGCATGGGCAGCCCATTCTATGGCTACACCTTC	CASMGSPFYGYTF
once	TRBV5-1	TRBJ1-6	14	TRBD1	TGCGCCAGCAGCGCGGGACAGATCAATTCACCCCTCCACTTT	CASSAGQINSPLHF